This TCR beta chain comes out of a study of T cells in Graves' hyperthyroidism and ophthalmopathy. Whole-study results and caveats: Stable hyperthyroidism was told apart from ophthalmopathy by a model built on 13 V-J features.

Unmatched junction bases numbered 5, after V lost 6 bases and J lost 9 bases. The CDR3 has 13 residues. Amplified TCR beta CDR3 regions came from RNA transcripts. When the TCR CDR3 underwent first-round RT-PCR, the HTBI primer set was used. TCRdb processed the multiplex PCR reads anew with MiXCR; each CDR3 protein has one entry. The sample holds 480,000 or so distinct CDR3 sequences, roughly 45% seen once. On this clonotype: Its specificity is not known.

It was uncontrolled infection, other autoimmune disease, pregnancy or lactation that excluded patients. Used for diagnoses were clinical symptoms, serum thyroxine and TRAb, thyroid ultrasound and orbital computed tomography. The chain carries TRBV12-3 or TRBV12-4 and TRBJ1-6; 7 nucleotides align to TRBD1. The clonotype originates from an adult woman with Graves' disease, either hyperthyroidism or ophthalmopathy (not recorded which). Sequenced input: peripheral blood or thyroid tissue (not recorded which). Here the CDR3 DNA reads TGTGCCAGCAGACAGGGGAGGGCTTCACCCCTCCACTTT. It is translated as CASRQGRASPLHF.